Given below is one T cell receptor beta chain in context. This entry is derived from a study of cytomegalovirus exposure and HLA in healthy donors. The germline V gene encodes CDR1 MNHEY and CDR2 SVGAGI. The V end was cut by 5 bases, the J end by 7 bases, with 14 bases between. This CDR3 is 13 amino acids long. It was with 60 Vbeta and 13 Jbeta primers that the PCR ran. TCRdb's table, derived via immunoSEQ multiplex PCR, lists solely in-frame clones and lacks some. The profile shows 150,000 to 200,000 clones, roughly 83% of them singletons. Sequencing input: PBMCs. The chain recombines TRBV6-5 with TRBJ2-5; tentatively, D is TRBD2 (5 bases). The source of this sequence is a man aged 30 to 45 in good health and CMV-seronegative. Written as DNA, the CDR3 is TGTGCCAGCAGTCTCGACGGAGGAGGGACCCAGTACTTC. It is translated as CASSLDGGGTQYF.